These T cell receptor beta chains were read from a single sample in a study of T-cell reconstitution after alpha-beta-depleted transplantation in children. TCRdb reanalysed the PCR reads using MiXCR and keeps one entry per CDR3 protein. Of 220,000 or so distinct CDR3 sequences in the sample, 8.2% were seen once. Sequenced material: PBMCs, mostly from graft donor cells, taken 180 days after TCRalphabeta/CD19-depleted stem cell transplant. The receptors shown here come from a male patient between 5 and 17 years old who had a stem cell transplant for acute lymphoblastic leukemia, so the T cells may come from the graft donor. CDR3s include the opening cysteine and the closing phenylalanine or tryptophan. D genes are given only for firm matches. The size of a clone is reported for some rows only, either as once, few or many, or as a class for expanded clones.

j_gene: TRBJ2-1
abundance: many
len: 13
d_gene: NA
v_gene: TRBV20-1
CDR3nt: TGCAGTGCGGAGGAACAGGGGGGGAATGAGCAGTTCTTC
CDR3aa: CSAEEQGGNEQFF

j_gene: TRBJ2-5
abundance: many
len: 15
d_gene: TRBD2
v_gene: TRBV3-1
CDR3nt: TGTGCCAGCAGCCACATGGGACTAGGCCAAGAGACCCAGTACTTC
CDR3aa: CASSHMGLGQETQYF

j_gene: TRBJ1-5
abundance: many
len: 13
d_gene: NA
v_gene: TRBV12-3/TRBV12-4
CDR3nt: TGTGCCAGCAGTCAGGGGTCCCCGCCGCCCCAGCATTTT
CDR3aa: CASSQGSPPPQHF

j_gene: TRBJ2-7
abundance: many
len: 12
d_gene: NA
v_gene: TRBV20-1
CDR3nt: TGCAGTGCTAGCCGGGGGTCGGCCGGGCAGTACTTC
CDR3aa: CSASRGSAGQYF

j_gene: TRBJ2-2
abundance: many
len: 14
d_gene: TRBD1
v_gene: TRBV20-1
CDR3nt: TGCAGTGCTAGAGAGACAGGGGAGGTCGGGGAGCTGTTTTTT
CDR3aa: CSARETGEVGELFF

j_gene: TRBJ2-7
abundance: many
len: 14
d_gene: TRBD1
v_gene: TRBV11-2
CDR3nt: TGTGCCAGCAGCTTCGGGACAGGGGCCTACGAGCAGTACTTC
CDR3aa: CASSFGTGAYEQYF

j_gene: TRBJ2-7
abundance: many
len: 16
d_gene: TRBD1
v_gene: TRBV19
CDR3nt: TGTGCCAGTTCAATGGCCGGGACAGGGGGGTCCTACGAGCAGTACTTC
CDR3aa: CASSMAGTGGSYEQYF

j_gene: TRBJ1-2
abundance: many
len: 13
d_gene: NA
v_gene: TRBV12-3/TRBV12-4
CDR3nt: TGTGCCAGCAGTTTAAACCCCCCCCTTGGCTACACCTTC
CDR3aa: CASSLNPPLGYTF

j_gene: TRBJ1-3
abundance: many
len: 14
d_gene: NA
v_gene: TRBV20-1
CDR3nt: TGCAGTGCCCAAATACGGAGCTCTGGAAACACCATATATTTT
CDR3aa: CSAQIRSSGNTIYF

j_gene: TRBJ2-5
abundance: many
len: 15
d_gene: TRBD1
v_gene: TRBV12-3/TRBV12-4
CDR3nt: TGTGCCAGCAGCCTGGGACAGGGGTTTCGCGAGACCCAGTACTTC
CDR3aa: CASSLGQGFRETQYF

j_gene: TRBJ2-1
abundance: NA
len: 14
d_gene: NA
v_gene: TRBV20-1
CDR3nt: TGCAGTGCTAGTGAGGAGAGCTCCTACAATGAGCAGTTCTTC
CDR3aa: CSASEESSYNEQFF

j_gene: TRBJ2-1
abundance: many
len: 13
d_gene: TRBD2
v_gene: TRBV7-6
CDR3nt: TGTGCTTCCGGGCGGGGGTCCTACAATGAGCAGTTCTTC
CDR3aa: CASGRGSYNEQFF

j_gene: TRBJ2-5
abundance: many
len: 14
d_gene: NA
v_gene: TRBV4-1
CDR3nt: TGCGCCAGCAGCCAACCACTCCAGGGAGAGACCCAGTACTTC
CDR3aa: CASSQPLQGETQYF

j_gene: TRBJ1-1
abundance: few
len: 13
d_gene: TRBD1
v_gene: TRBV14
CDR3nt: TGTGCCAGCAGCCTCGGGACAGGGCTTAGAGCTTTCTTT
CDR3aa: CASSLGTGLRAFF

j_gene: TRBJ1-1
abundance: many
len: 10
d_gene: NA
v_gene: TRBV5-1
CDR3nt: TGCGCCAGCAGCTTGCCAAAGGCTTTCTTT
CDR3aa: CASSLPKAFF

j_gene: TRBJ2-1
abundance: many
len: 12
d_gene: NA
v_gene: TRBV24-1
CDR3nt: TGTGCCACCAGTGGGGGGCCCAATGAGCAGTTCTTC
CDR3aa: CATSGGPNEQFF

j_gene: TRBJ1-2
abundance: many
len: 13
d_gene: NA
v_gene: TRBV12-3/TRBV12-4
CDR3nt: TGTGCCAGCAGTCCCTCGACAGGAAACGGCTACACCTTC
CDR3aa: CASSPSTGNGYTF

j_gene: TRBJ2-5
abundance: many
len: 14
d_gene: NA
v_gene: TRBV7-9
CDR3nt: TGTGCCAGCAGCAGCCCCAGGGGAGAAGAGACCCAGTACTTC
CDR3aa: CASSSPRGEETQYF

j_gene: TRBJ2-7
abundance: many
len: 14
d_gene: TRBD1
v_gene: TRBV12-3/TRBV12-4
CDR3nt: TGTGCCAGCAGTTTGGGGACAGCGACCTACGAGCAGTACTTC
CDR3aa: CASSLGTATYEQYF

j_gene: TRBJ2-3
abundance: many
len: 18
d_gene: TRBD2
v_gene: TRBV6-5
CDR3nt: TGTGCCAGCAGTTACTCCCCGGGAGGGACCACTAGCACAGATACGCAGTATTTT
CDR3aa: CASSYSPGGTTSTDTQYF

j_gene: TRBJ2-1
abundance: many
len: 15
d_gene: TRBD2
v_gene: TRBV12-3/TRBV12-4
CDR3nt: TGTGCCAGCAGTCCGACTAGCCCGGGTGTCAATGAGCAGTTCTTC
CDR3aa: CASSPTSPGVNEQFF

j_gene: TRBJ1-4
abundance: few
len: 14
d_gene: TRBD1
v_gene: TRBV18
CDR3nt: TGTGCCAGCTCCCCGACAGGGAAGGGTGAGGGACTGTTTTTT
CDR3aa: CASSPTGKGEGLFF

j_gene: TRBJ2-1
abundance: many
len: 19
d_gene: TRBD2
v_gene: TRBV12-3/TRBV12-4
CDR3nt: TGTGCCAGCGGATTGGGGCTGGGACTAGCGGGGGGACGGTACAATGAGCAGTTCTTC
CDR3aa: CASGLGLGLAGGRYNEQFF

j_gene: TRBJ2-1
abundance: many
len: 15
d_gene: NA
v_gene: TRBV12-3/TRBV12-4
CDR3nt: TGTGCCAGCAGTTTCGGGGAGAAGCTCTACAATGAGCAGTTCTTC
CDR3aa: CASSFGEKLYNEQFF

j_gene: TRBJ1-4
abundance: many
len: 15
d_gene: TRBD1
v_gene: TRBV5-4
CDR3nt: TGTGCCAGCAGCTTTAGAGGGACAGTCGCGGAAAAACTGTTTTTT
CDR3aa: CASSFRGTVAEKLFF

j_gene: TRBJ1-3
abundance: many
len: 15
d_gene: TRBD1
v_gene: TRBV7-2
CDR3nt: TGTGCCAGCAGCTTAGGACAGGGAAAGGGGAACACCATATATTTT
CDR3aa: CASSLGQGKGNTIYF

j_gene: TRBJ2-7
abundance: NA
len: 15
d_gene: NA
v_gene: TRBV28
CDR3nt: TGTGCCAGCAGTTTATCCGGGACCCCCTCCTACGAGCAGTACTTC
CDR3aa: CASSLSGTPSYEQYF

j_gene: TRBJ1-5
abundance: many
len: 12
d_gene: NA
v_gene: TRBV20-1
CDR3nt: TGCAGTGCAGAACAGAGCAATCAGCCCCAGCATTTT
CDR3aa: CSAEQSNQPQHF

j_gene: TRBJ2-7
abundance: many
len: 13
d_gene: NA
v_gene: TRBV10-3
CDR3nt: TGTGCCATCAGTGAGGAGGGGAACTACGAGCAGTACTTC
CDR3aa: CAISEEGNYEQYF

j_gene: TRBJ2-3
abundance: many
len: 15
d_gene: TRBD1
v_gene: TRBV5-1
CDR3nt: TGCGCCAGCAGGGGGCCGGGACAGGGGACAGATACGCAGTATTTT
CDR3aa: CASRGPGQGTDTQYF

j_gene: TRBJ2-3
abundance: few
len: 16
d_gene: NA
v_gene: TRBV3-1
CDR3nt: TGTGCCAGCAGCCAAATGGGGGGGGTGGGACAGGCTACGCAGTATTTT
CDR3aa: CASSQMGGVGQATQYF

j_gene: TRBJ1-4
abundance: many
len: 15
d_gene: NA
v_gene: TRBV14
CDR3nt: TGTGCCAGCAGCCCCAGGGCTGACGGGAGTGAAAAACTGTTTTTT
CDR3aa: CASSPRADGSEKLFF

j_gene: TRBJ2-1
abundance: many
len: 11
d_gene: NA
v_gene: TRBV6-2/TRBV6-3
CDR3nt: TGTGCCAGCAGCAACAGGGATGAGCAGTTCTTC
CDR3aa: CASSNRDEQFF

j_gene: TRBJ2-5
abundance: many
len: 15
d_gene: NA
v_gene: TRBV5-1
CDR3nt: TGCGCCAGCAGCTTGGACCCCTACAGCTCGGAGACCCAGTACTTC
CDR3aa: CASSLDPYSSETQYF

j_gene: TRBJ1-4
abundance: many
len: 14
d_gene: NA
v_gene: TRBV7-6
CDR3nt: TGTGCCAGCAGCTTAGGAGCCTCTAATGAAAAACTGTTTTTT
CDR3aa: CASSLGASNEKLFF

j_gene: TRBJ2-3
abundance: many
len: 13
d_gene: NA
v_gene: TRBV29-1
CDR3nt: TGCAGCGTTGGAACAGATGTACGCCGGGCGCAGTATTTT
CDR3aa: CSVGTDVRRAQYF

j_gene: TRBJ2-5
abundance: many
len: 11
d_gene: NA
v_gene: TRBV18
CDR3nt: TGTGCCAGCTCAAATCAAGAGACCCAGTACTTC
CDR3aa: CASSNQETQYF

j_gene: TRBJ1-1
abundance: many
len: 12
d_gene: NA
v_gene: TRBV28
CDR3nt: TGTGCCAGCCTCCGGGGGCGCACTGAAGCTTTCTTT
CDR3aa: CASLRGRTEAFF

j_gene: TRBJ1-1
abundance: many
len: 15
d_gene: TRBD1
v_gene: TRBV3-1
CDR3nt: TGTGCCAGCAGCTCGCGGGACAGACCGAACACTGAAGCTTTCTTT
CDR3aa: CASSSRDRPNTEAFF

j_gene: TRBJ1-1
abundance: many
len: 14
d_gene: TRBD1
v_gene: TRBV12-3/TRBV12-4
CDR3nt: TGTGCCAGCAGTGCCGACAGGGGGATCACTGAAGCTTTCTTT
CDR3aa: CASSADRGITEAFF

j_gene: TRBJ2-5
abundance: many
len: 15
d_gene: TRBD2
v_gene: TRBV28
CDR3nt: TGTGCCAGCAGCCTCGGTGCTAGCGGCAAAGAGACCCAGTACTTC
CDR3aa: CASSLGASGKETQYF

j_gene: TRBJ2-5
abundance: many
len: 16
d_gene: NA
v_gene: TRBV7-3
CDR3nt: TGTGCCAGCAGCTTAACGGGCAGGGGAGCGATAGAGACCCAGTACTTC
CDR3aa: CASSLTGRGAIETQYF

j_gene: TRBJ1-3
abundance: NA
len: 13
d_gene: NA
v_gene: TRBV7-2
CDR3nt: TGTGCCAGCGCCAGGGGAACGGGAAACACCATATATTTT
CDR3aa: CASARGTGNTIYF

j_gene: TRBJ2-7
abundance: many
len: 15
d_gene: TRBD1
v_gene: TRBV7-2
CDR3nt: TGTGCCAGCAGCTTACCCCCGGGACAGGGCTACGAGCAGTACTTC
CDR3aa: CASSLPPGQGYEQYF

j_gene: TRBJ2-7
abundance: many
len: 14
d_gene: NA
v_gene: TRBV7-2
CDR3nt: TGTGCCAGCAGCTTCGACGGGTTCTCCTACGAGCAGTACTTC
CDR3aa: CASSFDGFSYEQYF

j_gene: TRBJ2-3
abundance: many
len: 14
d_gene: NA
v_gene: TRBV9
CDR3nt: TGTGCCAGCAGCGACGGGACTAGCACAGATACGCAGTATTTT
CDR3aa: CASSDGTSTDTQYF